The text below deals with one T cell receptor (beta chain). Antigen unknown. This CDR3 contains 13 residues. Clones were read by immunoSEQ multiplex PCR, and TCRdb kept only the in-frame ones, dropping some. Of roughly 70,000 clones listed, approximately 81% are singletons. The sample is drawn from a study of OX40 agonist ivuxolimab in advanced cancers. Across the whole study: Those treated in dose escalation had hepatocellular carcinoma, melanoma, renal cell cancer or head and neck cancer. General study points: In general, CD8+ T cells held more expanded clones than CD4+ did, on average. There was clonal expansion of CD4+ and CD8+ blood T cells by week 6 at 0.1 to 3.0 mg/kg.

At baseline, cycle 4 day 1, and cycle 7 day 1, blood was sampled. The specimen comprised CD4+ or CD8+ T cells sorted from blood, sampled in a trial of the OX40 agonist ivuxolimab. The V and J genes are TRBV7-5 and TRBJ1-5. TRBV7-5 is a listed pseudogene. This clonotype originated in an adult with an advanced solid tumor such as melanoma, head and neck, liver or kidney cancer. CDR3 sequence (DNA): TGTGTCAGAAGCTGGGAGGGCTACCAGCCCCAGCATTTT. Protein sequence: CVRSWEGYQPQHF.